The present entry profiles one TCR beta chain with its context. This clonotype was observed a handful of times. Its antigen is currently not known. Base qualities are not at hand, and no much larger clone is one base apart. This sample was included in a study of T cells after yellow fever vaccination (dated by TCRdb to between 2019 and 2020). About the study as a whole: The SMART-Seq v4 Ultra Low Input RNA kit was used to prepare libraries from fractions with low cell numbers. Blood was drawn at multiple timepoints before and after primary and secondary immunization, with bulk PBMC replicates and cell subsets isolated. To follow T-cell clones before and after primary and booster YFV17D yellow fever vaccination, bulk TCR alpha and beta repertoires were sequenced over time. Two healthy male donors, one aged 18 to 30 and one aged 30 to 40 years, were included in the cohort.

The treatment or condition label here, explained by the study, means: live attenuated yellow fever vaccine strain. PBMCs were isolated from peripheral blood using a standard Ficoll-Paque protocol. CD4 and CD8 T-cell fractions were isolated with Dynabeads CD4 and CD8 positive selection kits. TriZol was used to extract RNA from bulk PBMCs, from CD4 and CD8 fractions, and from dextramer-positive and dextramer-negative fractions. Overall study outcomes, separate from this receptor: Computational filtering was needed because FACS-sorted repertoires could contain abundant contaminating clonotypes from the bulk population. Most clones expanded after primary vaccination (approximately 97% of CD4 and 88% of CD8) were re-detected after the booster, suggesting that broad memory maintenance occurred. A small share of clonotypes occurred in both CD4 and CD8 compartments, likely arising from convergent recombination. Because only a couple of donors were included in the study, the extent to which the findings can be generalized is limited. The secondary T-cell response was weaker than the primary response but faster, peaking on day 5 instead of day 15.

The CDR3, from cysteine to phenylalanine, totals 14 residues. Solely the CDR3 DNA is kept, with 42 bases framed from the first base. CDR1 and CDR2 are drawn from the germline V gene: MNHEY, SVGAGI. The germline ends are 10 bases apart after V is trimmed by 6 bases and J by 1 base. The listed sequencing device is Illumina NovaSeq 6000. TCR cDNA was synthesized by 5'RACE template switching, which introduced a universal primer site and unique molecular identifiers. cDNA synthesis was primed from both the TCR alpha and TCR beta constant segments. Libraries were amplified in two PCR steps, with sample barcodes and sequencing adapters added in the second step. Libraries were sequenced on Illumina HiSeq 2500 (2x100 bp) or NovaSeq (2x150 bp). As for the original processing: MIGEC handled demultiplexing of reads and collapsing into UMI consensus sequences, while MiXCR performed V(D)J alignment. Using edgeR on replicate PBMC samples, clonotypes were called vaccine-responding if FDR was below 0.01 and the log2 fold change was above 5 up to day 15. Each bulk clonotype received a CD4 or CD8 identity based on whether the sequenced CD4 or CD8 repertoire contained that clonotype at higher abundance. The public reads were run again by TCRdb, first through fastp at Q25 and then through MiXCR, and only productive beta chains were kept. Identical CDR3 protein sequences are pooled into one entry, listed with their most common genes and DNA. These V and J calls derive from TCRdb rather than the authors' analysis. This sample lists roughly 320,000 distinct CDR3 sequences; approximately 11% were detected once. The top ten hold 3% to 3.5% of the sample.

The receptor comes from a young man who received the YFV17D yellow fever vaccine. The chain is made from TRBV6-5 and TRBJ2-1, with an unclear D gene assignment. The material was CD4+ T cells sorted from PBMCs, obtained 45 days after the yellow fever booster vaccination. CDR3 protein: CASRGITSYNEQFF. The DNA reads as follows: TGTGCCAGCAGGGGCATTACGTCCTACAATGAGCAGTTCTTC.